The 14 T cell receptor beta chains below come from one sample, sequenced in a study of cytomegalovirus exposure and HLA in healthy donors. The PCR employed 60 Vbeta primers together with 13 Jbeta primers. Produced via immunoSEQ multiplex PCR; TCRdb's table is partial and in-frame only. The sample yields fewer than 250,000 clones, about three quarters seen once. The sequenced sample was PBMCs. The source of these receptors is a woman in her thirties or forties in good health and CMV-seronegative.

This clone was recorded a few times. Written as DNA, the CDR3 is TGCGCCAGCAGCCCGGGTTTAGCGGACTCCTACGAGCAGTACGTC. The encoded protein is CASSPGLADSYEQYV. This rearrangement joins TRBV4-3 to TRBJ2-7; weak D call: TRBD2 (6 bases). Looked up from germline, CDR1 is LGHNA and CDR2 is YSLEER. CDR3 length: 15 amino acids. The V end lost 4 bases, the J end lost 0 bases, and 13 bases lay between the germline ends.

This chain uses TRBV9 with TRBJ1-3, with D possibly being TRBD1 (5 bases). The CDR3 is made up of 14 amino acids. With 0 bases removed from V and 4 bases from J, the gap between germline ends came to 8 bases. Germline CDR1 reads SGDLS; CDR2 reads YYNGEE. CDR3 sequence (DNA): TGTGCCAGCAGCGTAGTAGGGGTCGGAAACACCATATATTTT. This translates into CASSVVGVGNTIYF. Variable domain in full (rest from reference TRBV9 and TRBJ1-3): DSGVTQTPKHLITATGQRVTLRCSPRSGDLSVYWYQQSLDQGLQFLIQYYNGEERAKGNILERFSAQQFPDLHSELNLSSLELGDSALYFCASSVVGVGNTIYFGEGSWLTVV.

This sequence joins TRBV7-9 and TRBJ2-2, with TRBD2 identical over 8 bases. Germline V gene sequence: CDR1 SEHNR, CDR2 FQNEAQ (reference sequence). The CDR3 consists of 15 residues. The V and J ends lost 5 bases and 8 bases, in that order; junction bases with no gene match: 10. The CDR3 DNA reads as TGTGCCAGCAGCCGACTAGCGCCGGGTAGGGGGGAGCTGTTTTTT. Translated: CASSRLAPGRGELFF.

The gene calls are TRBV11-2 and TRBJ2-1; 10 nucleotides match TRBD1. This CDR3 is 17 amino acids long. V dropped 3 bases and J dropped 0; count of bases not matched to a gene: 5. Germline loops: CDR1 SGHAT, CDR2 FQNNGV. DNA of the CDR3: TGTGCCAGCAGCTTTCCGACAGGGGGCCGCTCCTACAATGAGCAGTTCTTC. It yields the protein CASSFPTGGRSYNEQFF.

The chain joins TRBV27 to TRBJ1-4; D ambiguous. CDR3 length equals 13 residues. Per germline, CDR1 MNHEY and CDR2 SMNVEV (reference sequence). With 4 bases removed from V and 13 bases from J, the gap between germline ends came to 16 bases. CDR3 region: CASSSSADRRLFF. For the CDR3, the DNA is TGTGCCAGCAGTTCATCGGCAGATCGGAGACTGTTTTTT.

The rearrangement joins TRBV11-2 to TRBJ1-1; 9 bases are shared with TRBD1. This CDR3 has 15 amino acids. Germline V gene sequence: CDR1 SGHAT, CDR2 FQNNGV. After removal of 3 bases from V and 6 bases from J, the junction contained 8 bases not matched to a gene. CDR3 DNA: TGTGCCAGCAGCTTCGGACAGGGGAGGATGGCTGAAGCTTTCTTT. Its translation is CASSFGQGRMAEAFF.

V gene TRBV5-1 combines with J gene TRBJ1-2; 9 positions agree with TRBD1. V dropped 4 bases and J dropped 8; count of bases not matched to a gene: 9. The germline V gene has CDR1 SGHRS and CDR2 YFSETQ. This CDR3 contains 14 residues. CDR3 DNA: TGCGCCAGCAGCCCGGACAGGGGAGGTGACGGCTACACCTTC. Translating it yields CASSPDRGGDGYTF.

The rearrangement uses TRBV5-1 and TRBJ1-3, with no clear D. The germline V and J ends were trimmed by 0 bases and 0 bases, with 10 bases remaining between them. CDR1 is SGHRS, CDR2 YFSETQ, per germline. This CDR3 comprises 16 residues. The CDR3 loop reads CASSLAGIDSGNTIYF. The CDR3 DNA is TGCGCCAGCAGCTTGGCCGGGATAGACTCTGGAAACACCATATATTTT.

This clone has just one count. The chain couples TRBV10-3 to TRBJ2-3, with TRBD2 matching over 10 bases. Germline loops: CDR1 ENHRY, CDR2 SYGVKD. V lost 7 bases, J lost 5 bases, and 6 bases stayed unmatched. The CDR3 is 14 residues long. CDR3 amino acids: CAINHSGRVDTQYF. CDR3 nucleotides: TGTGCCATCAATCACAGCGGGAGGGTAGATACGCAGTATTTT.

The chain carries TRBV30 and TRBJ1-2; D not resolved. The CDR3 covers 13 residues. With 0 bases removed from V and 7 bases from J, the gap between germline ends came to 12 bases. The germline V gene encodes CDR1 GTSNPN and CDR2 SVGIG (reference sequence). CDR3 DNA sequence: TGTGCCTGGAGTGTTGGGCAGATGCGTGGCTACACCTTC. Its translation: CAWSVGQMRGYTF.

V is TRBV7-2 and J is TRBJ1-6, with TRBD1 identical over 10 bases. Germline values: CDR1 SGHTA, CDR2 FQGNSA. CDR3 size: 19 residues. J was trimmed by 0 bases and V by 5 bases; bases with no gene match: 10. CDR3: CASSLGTGAVSSYNSPLHF. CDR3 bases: TGTGCCAGCAGCCTTGGGACAGGGGCGGTTAGCTCCTATAATTCACCCCTCCACTTT.

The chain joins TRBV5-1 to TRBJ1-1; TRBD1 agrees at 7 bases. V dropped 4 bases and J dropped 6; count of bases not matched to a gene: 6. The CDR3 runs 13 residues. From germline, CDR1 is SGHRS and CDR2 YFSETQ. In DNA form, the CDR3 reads TGCGCCAGCAGCCCCGAGGGGGCCTCTGAAGCTTTCTTT. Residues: CASSPEGASEAFF. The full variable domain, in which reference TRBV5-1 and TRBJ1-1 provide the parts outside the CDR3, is KAGVTQTPRYLIKTRGQQVTLSCSPISGHRSVSWYQQTPGQGLQFLFEYFSETQRNKGNFPGRFSGRQFSNSRSEMNVSTLELGDSALYLCASSPEGASEAFFGQGTRLTVV.

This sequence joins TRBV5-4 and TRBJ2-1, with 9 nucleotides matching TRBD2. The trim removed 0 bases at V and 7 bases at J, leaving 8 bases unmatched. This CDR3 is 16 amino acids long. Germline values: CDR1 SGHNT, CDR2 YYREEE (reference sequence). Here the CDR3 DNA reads TGTGCCAGCAGCTTGGGTTCTAGCGGGATGGGGAATGAGCAGTTCTTC. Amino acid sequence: CASSLGSSGMGNEQFF.

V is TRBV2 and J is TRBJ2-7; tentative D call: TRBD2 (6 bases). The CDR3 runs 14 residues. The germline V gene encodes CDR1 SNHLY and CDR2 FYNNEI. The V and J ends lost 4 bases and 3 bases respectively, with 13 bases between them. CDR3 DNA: TGTGCCAGCAGTGTACTTGGGACTGGCTACGAGCAGTACTTC. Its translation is CASSVLGTGYEQYF.